The 26 T cell receptor beta chains below were found in one sample sequenced in a study of CD8 T cells in ankylosing spondylitis. The antigens these receptors bind are not known. From the 5' RACE reads, TCRdb called clonotypes with MiXCR, one entry per CDR3 protein. The sample lists 300,000 to 400,000 distinct CDR3 sequences, around 20% occurring once. General study findings and limits: Among TCR beta sequences, a motif of fewer than 10 highly homologous variants appeared characteristic of ankylosing spondylitis blood.

The sequencing input was blood, either unsorted or a sorted T cell fraction (not recorded which). Receptors originate from a male donor with ankylosing spondylitis.

The genes are TRBV5-1 and TRBJ2-3; 9 nucleotides match TRBD2. CDR1 and CDR2 from the germline V gene are SGHRS and YFSETQ. Germline trimming cut 5 bases from V and 2 bases from J; bases unmatched to any gene: 6. This CDR3 region has 15 residues. CDR3 sequence: CASRRLADNTDTQYF. In nucleotides, the CDR3 is TGCGCCAGCAGACGACTAGCGGACAACACAGATACGCAGTATTTT.

The genes are TRBV19 and TRBJ1-5; tentatively, D is TRBD1 (6 bases). Germline V gene sequence: CDR1 LNHDA, CDR2 SQIVND (reference sequence). This CDR3 has 16 residues. Trimming took off 9 bases at V and 4 bases at J, with 22 bases between the two ends. In DNA form, the CDR3 reads TGTGCCAGCCATACCCCCGGCCGGGGACAAAATCAGCCCCAGCATTTT. It specifies CASHTPGRGQNQPQHF.

In this sample, this clonotype turned up many times. The chain joins TRBV29-1 to TRBJ2-1; D remains ambiguous. Trimming cost V 4 bases and J 9 bases, with 13 bases left between them. Germline V gene data show CDR1 as SQVTM and CDR2 as ANQGSEA. This CDR3 spans 12 amino acids. Here the CDR3 reads CSVGPRVREQFF. The CDR3 DNA reads as TGCAGCGTTGGGCCCCGCGTCCGTGAGCAGTTCTTC.

The V gene is TRBV9, the J gene TRBJ2-1, with D maybe TRBD2 (5 bases). Trimming pared 5 bases from V and 6 bases from J, leaving 18 bases between. The CDR3 is 15 amino acids. Per the germline V gene, CDR1 is SGDLS and CDR2 is YYNGEE. CDR3: CASSQLATSANEQFF. CDR3 DNA: TGTGCCAGCAGTCAGCTAGCAACTAGTGCCAATGAGCAGTTCTTC.

The chain employs TRBV7-9 and TRBJ2-3; maybe TRBD2 (6 bases). The V and J ends lost 6 bases and 2 bases respectively, with 18 bases between them. The CDR3 runs to 16 residues. The V gene's germline CDR1 is SEHNR and CDR2 FQNEAQ (reference sequence). CDR3 in DNA: TGTGCCAGCAGTCGACGGATGGGGGGTTTCACAGATACGCAGTATTTT. Protein: CASSRRMGGFTDTQYF.

This clonotype came up many times. The V gene is TRBV3-1, the J gene TRBJ1-2, with a possible D match to TRBD1 (5 bases). Trimming removed 1 base from V and 4 bases from J, with 10 bases in between. In germline, CDR1 is LGHDT, CDR2 YNNKEL (reference sequence). This CDR3 contains 14 residues. The chain's CDR3 is CASSQGSTVYGYTF. The CDR3 nucleotides are TGTGCCAGCAGCCAAGGATCGACAGTCTATGGCTACACCTTC.

This clonotype has just a few counts. The chain carries TRBV30 and TRBJ1-5; no definite D call. The CDR3 covers 13 residues. V was pared by 0 bases and J by 4 bases, with 7 bases between. Germline V gene lookup returns CDR1 GTSNPN and CDR2 SVGIG (reference sequence). CDR3 coding DNA: TGTGCCTGGAGTGTACAAGGGAATCAGCCCCAGCATTTT. Residues: CAWSVQGNQPQHF.

V usage is TRBV20-1 and J usage is TRBJ2-4, with D unresolved. V lost 5 bases, J lost 7 bases, and 15 bases lay in between. This CDR3 comprises 13 residues. Germline V CDR1 and CDR2: DFQATT, SNEGSKA (reference sequence). The CDR3 coding sequence is TGCAGTGCTCCTGCTCCCCTTGGGAACATTCAGTACTTC. Its translation is CSAPAPLGNIQYF.

The chain links TRBV20-1 to TRBJ2-7, with a tentative D call TRBD1 (5 bases). CDR1 is DFQATT and CDR2 is SNEGSKA in the germline V gene (reference sequence). The CDR3 consists of 13 residues. Trimming removed 1 base at V and 7 bases at J, with 14 bases between. The chain's CDR3 is CSARAIGVREQYF. The CDR3, as DNA: TGCAGTGCTAGAGCGATAGGGGTTCGAGAGCAGTACTTC.

This clonotype has only a few counts. The chain couples TRBV7-2 to TRBJ1-2; 8 bases are a match to TRBD1. Trimming cost V 5 bases and J 4 bases; bases outside gene matches: 6. This CDR3 is built from 14 residues. Germline-derived CDR1 and CDR2 are SGHTA and FQGNSA. The CDR3 sequence: CASSVQGEGYGYTF. The CDR3 region has the DNA TGTGCCAGCAGCGTACAGGGGGAAGGCTATGGCTACACCTTC.

Only a few counts were recorded for this clonotype. The chain employs TRBV27 and TRBJ2-7, with 8 bases lining up with TRBD2. Trimming took 0 bases from V and 5 from J; bases not matched to a gene: 6. CDR1 and CDR2 from the germline V gene are MNHEY and SMNVEV (reference sequence). The CDR3 loop spans 15 amino acids. CDR3 residues: CASSLSPSGLDEQYF. DNA of the CDR3: TGTGCCAGCAGTTTATCCCCTAGCGGGCTCGACGAGCAGTACTTC.

In the case of this clonotype: Sequence at one end of the junction differs from germline and may be a read error. The CDR3: CSVGPSASSEQYF. In DNA form, the CDR3 reads TGCAGCGTTGGCCCTTCGGCTTCCTCCGAGCAGTACTTC. V is TRBV29-1 and J is TRBJ2-7, with D uncertain. From germline, CDR1 is SQVTM and CDR2 ANQGSEA. The CDR3 contains 13 residues.

The chain is built from TRBV15 and TRBJ2-3; 10 positions match TRBD2. The CDR3 consists of 15 residues. V was pared by 4 bases and J by 6 bases, with 7 bases of the junction left unmatched. Germline V gene data show CDR1 as LNHNV and CDR2 as YYDKDF (reference sequence). As DNA, the CDR3 is TGTGCCACCAGCAAAATCCTAGCGGGAGCTGATACGCAGTATTTT. Protein product: CATSKILAGADTQYF.

This clonotype has only a few counts. The V call is TRBV7-3, the J call TRBJ1-1; 7 nucleotides agree with TRBD1. This CDR3 has 15 residues. V trimming: 1 base; J trimming: 10 bases; junction bases outside the gene matches: 12. CDR1 is SGHTA and CDR2 is FQGTGA in the germline V gene. The CDR3 sequence: CASSLRGGQGEGAFF. The CDR3 DNA reads TGTGCCAGCAGCTTAAGGGGGGGGCAGGGGGAAGGAGCTTTCTTT.

This clonotype was counted only a few times. V gene TRBV6-2 or TRBV6-3 combines with J gene TRBJ2-7; 11 bases fit TRBD2. From germline, CDR1 is MNHEY and CDR2 SVGEGT. After removal of 5 bases from V and 1 base from J, the junction contained 10 bases not matched to a gene. The CDR3 has 17 residues. The DNA for the CDR3 is TGTGCCAGCAGTGGCGGTAGCGGGAGGGCCAATTCCTACGAGCAGTACTTC. Residues: CASSGGSGRANSYEQYF.

This chain joins TRBV15 and TRBJ2-2; a weak D match, TRBD2 (5 bases). Germline CDR1 is LNHNV and CDR2 is YYDKDF (reference sequence). The V and J ends lost 2 bases and 4 bases respectively, with 11 bases between them. The CDR3 runs 15 residues. CDR3 in amino acids: CATSRRDIRTGELFF. CDR3 nucleotides: TGTGCCACCAGCAGACGGGATATTCGCACCGGGGAGCTGTTTTTT. The full variable domain, in which reference TRBV15 and TRBJ2-2 provide the parts outside the CDR3, is DAMVIQNPRYQVTQFGKPVTLSCSQTLNHNVMYWYQQKSSQAPKLLFHYYDKDFNNEADTPDNFQSRRPNTSFCFLDIRSPGLGDTAMYLCATSRRDIRTGELFFGEGSRLTVL.

The chain combines TRBV6-1 with TRBJ1-2, with 7 bases that match TRBD1. Germline assignment: CDR1 MNHNS and CDR2 SASEGT. CDR3 length equals 14 residues. V shed 6 bases, J shed 4 bases, and the junction held 8 bases outside the gene matches. The CDR3 DNA reads as TGTGCCAGCAGGAAGGGACAGCACCTCTATGGCTACACCTTC. It yields the protein CASRKGQHLYGYTF.

V usage is TRBV7-3 and J usage is TRBJ2-1; 7 bases match TRBD2. The CDR3 covers 15 residues. Germline V lookup: CDR1 SGHTA, CDR2 FQGTGA. With V trimmed by 5 bases and J by 4 bases, 8 bases remained unmatched. CDR3 in DNA: TGTGCCAGCAGCCCGAAGGCGGGAGCTTACAATGAGCAGTTCTTC. Translating it yields CASSPKAGAYNEQFF. Filled out from reference TRBV7-3 and TRBJ2-1, the complete variable domain reads GAGVSQTPSNKVTEKGKYVELRCDPISGHTALYWYRQSLGQGPEFLIYFQGTGAADDSGLPNDRFFAVRPEGSVSTLKIQRTERGDSAVYLCASSPKAGAYNEQFFGPGTRLTVL.

This clonotype was seen only a few times. This rearrangement joins TRBV6-2 or TRBV6-3 to TRBJ2-5; 8 bases align to TRBD2. Germline-derived CDR1 and CDR2 are MNHEY and SVGEGT. Losses at the gene ends were 7 bases for V and 2 bases for J; bases not matched to a gene: 21. The CDR3 sequence is 19 residues long. The CDR3 protein is CASIIASGRLLALQETQYF. CDR3 sequence (DNA): TGTGCCAGCATCATAGCCAGCGGGAGACTTCTCGCGCTTCAAGAGACCCAGTACTTC.

V usage is TRBV5-1 and J usage is TRBJ1-3; no definite D call. Trimming cost V 0 bases and J 3 bases, with 4 bases left between them. CDR3 length: 13 amino acids. CDR1 and CDR2 (germline): SGHRS, YFSETQ. In DNA, the CDR3 is TGCGCCAGCAGCTTGGAACATGGAAACACCATATATTTT. Encoded protein: CASSLEHGNTIYF.

The V call is TRBV7-3, the J call TRBJ1-2; a possible D gene is TRBD1 (5 bases). V lost 5 bases to trimming and J lost 10 bases, with 20 bases between them. There are 14 residues in the CDR3. Germline V gene lookup returns CDR1 SGHTA and CDR2 FQGTGA. The CDR3 bases are TGTGCCAGCAGCCCGTTGGGGACCCAGGCTTCCTACACCTTC. It specifies CASSPLGTQASYTF.

This chain connects TRBV9 to TRBJ1-1; 9 bases fit TRBD1. V trimming: 4 bases; J trimming: 5 bases; junction bases outside the gene matches: 9. The CDR3 sequence is 15 residues long. Germline-derived CDR1 and CDR2 are SGDLS and YYNGEE. The CDR3 nucleotides are TGTGCCAGCAGCTTTAGAGGGACAGGGAGGACTGAAGCTTTCTTT. The encoded protein is CASSFRGTGRTEAFF.

This clonotype was observed a few times. The rearrangement uses TRBV5-1 and TRBJ2-7; TRBD2 matches 7 bases. J gave up 6 bases and V 4 bases, and 7 bases lay outside the gene matches. This CDR3 is built from 13 residues. Per the germline V gene, CDR1 is SGHRS and CDR2 is YFSETQ. CDR3 loop: CASSGGGFGEQYF. DNA for the CDR3: TGCGCCAGCAGCGGGGGGGGGTTCGGCGAGCAGTACTTC.

With regard to this clonotype: A much larger clone lies one base from this, so it may be a read error. V gene TRBV7-2 combines with J gene TRBJ2-7; D is undetermined. Germline CDR1 and CDR2: SGHTA and FQGNSA. The CDR3 length is 15 residues. The V end lost 5 bases, the J end lost 2 bases, and 16 bases lay between the germline ends. The CDR3 spells CASSPSGVRPYEQYF. In DNA, the CDR3 is TGTGCCAGCAGCCCCTCCGGAGTGCGTCCCTACGAGCAGTACTTC.

This clonotype appeared many times. The chain is built from TRBV20-1 and TRBJ1-3; D is unclear. This CDR3 has 14 amino acids. V lost 6 bases and J lost 0, with 12 bases in between. Germline loops: CDR1 DFQATT, CDR2 SNEGSKA (reference sequence). CDR3 DNA sequence: TGCAGTGCCACCAGCAGGAACTCTGGAAACACCATATATTTT. It encodes CSATSRNSGNTIYF.

V and J are TRBV3-1 and TRBJ2-1; 9 positions agree with TRBD1. Germline V CDR1 and CDR2: LGHDT, YNNKEL (reference sequence). The CDR3 length is 15 residues. V gave up 0 bases and J gave up 4 bases; unmatched junction bases: 1. CDR3 region: CASSQEGTGYNEQFF. In DNA, the CDR3 is TGTGCCAGCAGCCAAGAGGGGACAGGGTACAATGAGCAGTTCTTC.